Shown below are 20 T cell receptor beta chains from a single sample sequenced in a study of T cell clones after liver transplantation. Sequenced by immunoSEQ multiplex PCR; TCRdb stores in-frame clones only, minus some. The data contain roughly 65,000 clones, more than 85% of them singletons. The specimen was CD4+ T cells from blood, collected roughly 26 months after liver transplant. These receptors were collected from a human patient who received a liver transplant. Some T cells may possibly be graft donor cells.

The chain employs TRBV4-1 and TRBJ2-5; possible D gene TRBD1, 6 bases. The CDR3 runs 15 residues. In germline, CDR1 is MGHRA, CDR2 YSYEKL. Trimming left V 3 bases short and J 2 bases short, with 13 bases between. CDR3 bases: TGCGCCAGCAGCCAGGACCGGGACACACAAGAGACCCAGTACTTC. Protein: CASSQDRDTQETQYF.

The rearrangement joins TRBV4-3 to TRBJ2-4; D may be TRBD1 (6 bases). Deletions cut 0 bases from V and 0 bases from J, with 12 bases between. This CDR3 has 17 amino acids. The germline CDR1 and CDR2 sequences are LGHNA and YSLEER. The CDR3 here is CASSQEGGGRAKNIQYF. The CDR3, as DNA: TGCGCCAGCAGCCAAGAAGGGGGTGGCCGAGCCAAAAACATTCAGTACTTC.

The chain joins TRBV4-1 to TRBJ2-2; 10 bases are a match to TRBD2. CDR3 length: 15 residues. Germline V gives CDR1 MGHRA, CDR2 YSYEKL. J lost 6 bases, V lost 3 bases, and 4 bases had no gene match. The DNA of the CDR3 is TGCGCCAGCAGCCAGAGGACTAGCGGAGCCGGGGAGCTGTTTTTT. Its protein is CASSQRTSGAGELFF.

The rearrangement uses TRBV6-4 and TRBJ2-1; D remains ambiguous. CDR3 length: 13 residues. From germline, CDR1 is MRHNA and CDR2 SNTAGT. V was clipped by 2 bases and J by 9 bases, with 11 bases between them. As DNA, the CDR3 is TGTGCCAGCAGTGACCTTTGGGCGAGTGAGCAGTTCTTC. Translation: CASSDLWASEQFF.

This clone has a single count. The chain joins TRBV29-1 to TRBJ1-3; D not resolved. V was cut by 4 bases and J by 4 bases, with 5 bases left in between. Looked up from germline, CDR1 is SQVTM and CDR2 is ANQGSEA. This CDR3 has 11 amino acids. CDR3 region: CSVGGGNTIYF. CDR3 bases: TGCAGCGTTGGAGGGGGAAACACCATATATTTT.

The V call is TRBV11-3, the J call TRBJ2-6; D could derive from TRBD1 or TRBD2 (5 bases each). The V and J ends lost 1 base and 0 bases respectively, with 7 bases between them. The CDR3 length is 16 residues. Germline CDR1 is SGHNT and CDR2 is YENEEA. The CDR3 DNA is TGTGCCAGCAGCTTAGTTGGGGGCTCTGGGGCCAACGTCCTGACTTTC. As protein: CASSLVGGSGANVLTF.

The genes are TRBV6-6 and TRBJ2-3; tentative D call: TRBD1 (5 bases). This CDR3 has 14 residues. The V and J ends lost 11 bases and 1 base respectively, with 16 bases between them. Germline CDR1 is MNHNY and CDR2 is SVGAGI (reference sequence). The CDR3 DNA sequence: TGTGCCTTGAAAGGGGCAGAGGGCACAGATACGCAGTATTTT. It yields the protein CALKGAEGTDTQYF.

This CDR3 reads CASTPERGYGYTF. DNA for the CDR3: TGTGCCAGCACCCCTGAAAGGGGCTATGGCTACACCTTC. The chain recombines TRBV2 with TRBJ1-2, with a possible D match to TRBD1 (5 bases). Germline V CDR1 and CDR2: SNHLY, FYNNEI. CDR3 length equals 13 residues. Trimming left V 7 bases short and J 4 bases short, with 13 bases between.

The chain links TRBV9 to TRBJ1-3; possible D gene TRBD1, 5 bases. This CDR3 region has 15 residues. Germline CDR1 SGDLS, CDR2 YYNGEE. Deletions cut 4 bases from V and 2 bases from J, with 13 bases between. The CDR3 loop is CASSPGTVTGNTIYF. CDR3 coding DNA: TGTGCCAGCAGCCCCGGGACTGTCACTGGAAACACCATATATTTT. The variable domain in full, with the rest retrieved from reference TRBV9 and TRBJ1-3, is DSGVTQTPKHLITATGQRVTLRCSPRSGDLSVYWYQQSLDQGLQFLIQYYNGEERAKGNILERFSAQQFPDLHSELNLSSLELGDSALYFCASSPGTVTGNTIYFGEGSWLTVV.

The V gene is TRBV7-9, the J gene TRBJ2-7; TRBD1 or TRBD2 may be the D gene (6 bases each). This CDR3 region has 15 residues. With 8 bases removed from V and 2 bases from J, the gap between germline ends came to 19 bases. Germline V gives CDR1 SEHNR, CDR2 FQNEAQ (reference sequence). The CDR3: CASHSLSGDTYEQYF. In DNA, the CDR3 is TGTGCCAGCCACAGCTTATCGGGGGACACCTACGAGCAGTACTTC. Using reference TRBV7-9 and TRBJ2-7 for the parts outside the CDR3, the full variable domain is DTGVSQNPRHKITKRGQNVTFRCDPISEHNRLYWYRQTLGQGPEFLTYFQNEAQLEKSRLLSDRFSAERPKGSFSTLEIQRTEQGDSAMYLCASHSLSGDTYEQYFGPGTRLTVT.

The chain combines TRBV5-1 with TRBJ1-4; no clear D gene. Trimming left V 0 bases short and J 7 bases short, with 7 bases between. Germline lookup yields CDR1 SGHRS and CDR2 YFSETQ. CDR3 length: 13 residues. The CDR3 protein is CASSLVWGEKLFF. Written as DNA, the CDR3 is TGCGCCAGCAGCTTGGTGTGGGGTGAAAAACTGTTTTTT.

The chain joins TRBV28 to TRBJ2-3, with 7 nucleotides matching TRBD2. The V segment lost 5 bases and the J segment 3 bases; nucleotides outside the gene matches: 8. This CDR3 is 15 amino acids long. The V gene's germline CDR1 is MDHEN and CDR2 SYDVKM. The CDR3 is CASSTQLATTDTQYF. The CDR3 coding sequence is TGTGCCAGCAGTACTCAACTAGCGACTACAGATACGCAGTATTTT.

CDR3 nucleotides: TGTGCCAGCAGTGACGTGGGACAGGGCCGAGTGGTCCTGACTTTC. Amino acid sequence: CASSDVGQGRVVLTF. The V call is TRBV2, the J call TRBJ2-6; 9 bases are shared with TRBD1. Germline V gene lookup returns CDR1 SNHLY and CDR2 FYNNEI. This CDR3 has 15 amino acids. V lost 3 bases to trimming and J lost 13 bases; unmatched junction nucleotides: 10. The full variable domain, rest sourced from reference TRBV2 and TRBJ2-6, is EPEVTQTPSHQVTQMGQEVILRCVPISNHLYFYWYRQILGQKVEFLVSFYNNEISEKSEIFDDQFSVERPDGSNFTLKIRSTKLEDSAMYFCASSDVGQGRVVLTFGAGSRLTVL.

This clone was seen a single time. The rearrangement links TRBV2 to TRBJ2-5; unclear D gene. V was pared by 3 bases and J by 5 bases, with 4 bases between. Germline CDR1 and CDR2: SNHLY and FYNNEI. This CDR3 is built from 11 residues. CDR3 sequence reads: CASSEGETQYF. In DNA, the CDR3 is TGTGCCAGCAGTGAGGGGGAGACCCAGTACTTC.

This clone was observed a single time. DNA for the CDR3: TGCGCCAGCAGCCCGGGACACACAACCTACGAGCAGTACTTC. Residues: CASSPGHTTYEQYF. The gene calls are TRBV5-1 and TRBJ2-7; weak D call: TRBD1 (6 bases). V was clipped by 4 bases and J by 2 bases, with 13 bases between them. The CDR3 runs 14 residues. Per the germline V gene, CDR1 is SGHRS and CDR2 is YFSETQ.

This chain links TRBV28 with TRBJ1-1; possible D gene TRBD1, 5 bases. This CDR3 is built from 16 residues. Germline V gene lookup returns CDR1 MDHEN and CDR2 SYDVKM. The germline V and J ends were trimmed by 5 bases and 3 bases, with 19 bases remaining between them. DNA of the CDR3: TGTGCCAGCAGTCCCGGAGGGGAAGGGCGGGACACTGAAGCTTTCTTT. Its protein product is CASSPGGEGRDTEAFF.

This clone has just one count. The chain employs TRBV7-2 and TRBJ1-1; the D gene is possibly TRBD1 (5 bases). Germline assignment: CDR1 SGHTA and CDR2 FQGNSA. V lost 5 bases and J lost 4, with 17 bases in between. This CDR3 contains 15 residues. The CDR3 spells CASSLQGTLSTEAFF. For the CDR3, the DNA is TGTGCCAGCAGCCTCCAAGGGACCCTCAGCACTGAAGCTTTCTTT.

In this sample, this clone turned up once. The V gene is TRBV11-3, the J gene TRBJ2-5, with no clear D. The CDR3 is 14 amino acids. Germline CDR1 SGHNT, CDR2 YENEEA. Trimming took 1 base from V and 0 from J, leaving 6 bases between them. The CDR3, as DNA: TGTGCCAGCAGCTTAGGACCAAACCAAGAGACCCAGTACTTC. Encoded protein: CASSLGPNQETQYF.

This rearrangement joins TRBV5-1 to TRBJ2-7; 13 bases map to TRBD2. Germline V gene sequence: CDR1 SGHRS, CDR2 YFSETQ. V lost 7 bases and J lost 6; bases outside the gene matches: 4. The CDR3 runs to 13 residues. As DNA, the CDR3 is TGCGCCAGCGCCGGGACTAGCGGGATCGAGCAGTACTTC. Its translation is CASAGTSGIEQYF.

The J gene is TRBJ2-3, the V gene TRBV6-1, with 10 bases that match TRBD2. Germline-derived CDR1 and CDR2 are MNHNS and SASEGT. V was pared by 1 base and J by 1 base, with 5 bases of the junction left unmatched. The CDR3 length is 17 residues. CDR3 coding DNA: TGTGCCAGCAGTGAAGTTGGGCTAGCGGGGGGCACAGATACGCAGTATTTT. Protein: CASSEVGLAGGTDTQYF.